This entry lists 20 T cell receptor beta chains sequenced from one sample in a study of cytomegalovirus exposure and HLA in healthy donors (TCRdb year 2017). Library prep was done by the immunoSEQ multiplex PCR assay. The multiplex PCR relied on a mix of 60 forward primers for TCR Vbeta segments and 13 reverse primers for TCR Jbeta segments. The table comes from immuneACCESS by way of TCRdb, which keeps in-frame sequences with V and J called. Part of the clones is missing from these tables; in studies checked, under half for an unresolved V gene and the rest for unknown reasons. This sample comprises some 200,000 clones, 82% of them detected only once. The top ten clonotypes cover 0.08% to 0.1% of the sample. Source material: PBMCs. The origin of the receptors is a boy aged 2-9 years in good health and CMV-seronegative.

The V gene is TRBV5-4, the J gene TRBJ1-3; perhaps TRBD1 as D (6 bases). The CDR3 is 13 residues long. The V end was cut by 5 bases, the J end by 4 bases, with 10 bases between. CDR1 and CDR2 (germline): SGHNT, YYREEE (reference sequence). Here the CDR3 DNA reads TGTGCCAGCAGAGGACAGTCAGGAAACACCATATATTTT. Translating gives CASRGQSGNTIYF.

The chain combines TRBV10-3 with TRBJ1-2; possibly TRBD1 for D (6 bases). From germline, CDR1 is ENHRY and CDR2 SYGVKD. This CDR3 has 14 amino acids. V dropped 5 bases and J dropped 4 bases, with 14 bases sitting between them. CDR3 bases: TGTGCCATCAGTTTACAGGGTGCGGGCTATGGCTACACCTTC. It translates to CAISLQGAGYGYTF.

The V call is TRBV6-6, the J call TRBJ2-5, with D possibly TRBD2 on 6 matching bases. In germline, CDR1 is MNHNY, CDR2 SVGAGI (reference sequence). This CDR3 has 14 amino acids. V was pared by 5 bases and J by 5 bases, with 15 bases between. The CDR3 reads CASSPRGGGETQYF. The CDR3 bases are TGTGCCAGCAGTCCCCGGGGCGGAGGGGAGACCCAGTACTTC.

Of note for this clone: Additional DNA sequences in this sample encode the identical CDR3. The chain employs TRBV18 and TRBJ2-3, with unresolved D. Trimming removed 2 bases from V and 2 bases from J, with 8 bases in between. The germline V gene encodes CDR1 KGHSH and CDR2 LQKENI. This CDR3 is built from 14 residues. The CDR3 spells CASSPGLSTDTQYF. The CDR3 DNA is TGTGCCAGCTCACCAGGGCTTTCCACAGATACGCAGTATTTT.

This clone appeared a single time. The CDR3 sequence: CATRGAGGWEQYF. The DNA for the CDR3 is TGTGCCACCAGAGGGGCAGGGGGCTGGGAGCAGTACTTC. The chain links TRBV7-9 to TRBJ2-7; 8 positions match TRBD1. The CDR3 loop spans 13 amino acids. Germline values: CDR1 SEHNR, CDR2 FQNEAQ (reference sequence). V lost 10 bases to trimming and J lost 7 bases; unmatched junction nucleotides: 12.

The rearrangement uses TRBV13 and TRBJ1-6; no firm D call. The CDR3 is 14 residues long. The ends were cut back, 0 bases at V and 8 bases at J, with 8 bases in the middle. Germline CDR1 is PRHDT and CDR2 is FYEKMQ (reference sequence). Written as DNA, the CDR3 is TGTGCCAGCAGCTTAGGACAGCCCCATTCACCCCTCCACTTT. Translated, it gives CASSLGQPHSPLHF.

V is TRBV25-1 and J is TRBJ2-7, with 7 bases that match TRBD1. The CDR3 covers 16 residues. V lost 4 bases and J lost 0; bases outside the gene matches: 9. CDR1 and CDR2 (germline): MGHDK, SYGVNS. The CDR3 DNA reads TGTGCCAGCAGTGCCTCCGGGACAGCGAGCTCCTACGAGCAGTACTTC. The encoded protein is CASSASGTASSYEQYF.

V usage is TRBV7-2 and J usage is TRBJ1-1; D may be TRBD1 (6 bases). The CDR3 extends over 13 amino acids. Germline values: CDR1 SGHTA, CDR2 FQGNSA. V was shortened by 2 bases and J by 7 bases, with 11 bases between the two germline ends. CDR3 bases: TGTGCCAGCAGCTTATATCAGGGGATTGAAGCTTTCTTT. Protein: CASSLYQGIEAFF.

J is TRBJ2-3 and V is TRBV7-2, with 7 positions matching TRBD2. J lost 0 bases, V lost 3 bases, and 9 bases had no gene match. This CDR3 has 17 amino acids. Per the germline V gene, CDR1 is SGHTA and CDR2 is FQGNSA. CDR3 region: CASSFRLAHLSTDTQYF. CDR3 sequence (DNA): TGTGCCAGCAGCTTTCGACTAGCCCATCTGAGCACAGATACGCAGTATTTT. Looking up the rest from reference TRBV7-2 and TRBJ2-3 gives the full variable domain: GAGVSQSPSNKVTEKGKDVELRCDPISGHTALYWYRQSLGQGLEFLIYFQGNSAPDKSGLPSDRFSAERTGGSVSTLTIQRTQQEDSAVYLCASSFRLAHLSTDTQYFGPGTRLTVL.

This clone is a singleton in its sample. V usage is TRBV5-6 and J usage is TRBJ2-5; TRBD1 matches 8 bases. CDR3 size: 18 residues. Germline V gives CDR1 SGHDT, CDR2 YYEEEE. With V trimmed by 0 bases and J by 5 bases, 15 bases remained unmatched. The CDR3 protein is CASSLVQGARGLPETQYF. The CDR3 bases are TGTGCCAGCAGCTTGGTCCAGGGGGCCAGAGGGTTACCGGAGACCCAGTACTTC.

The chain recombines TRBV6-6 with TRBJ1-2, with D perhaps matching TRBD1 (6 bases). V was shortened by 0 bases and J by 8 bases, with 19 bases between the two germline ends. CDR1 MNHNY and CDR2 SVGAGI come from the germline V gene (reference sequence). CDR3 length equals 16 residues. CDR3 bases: TGTGCCAGCAGTTACTCCGCCTACAGGGAACGATACGGCTACACCTTC. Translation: CASSYSAYRERYGYTF.

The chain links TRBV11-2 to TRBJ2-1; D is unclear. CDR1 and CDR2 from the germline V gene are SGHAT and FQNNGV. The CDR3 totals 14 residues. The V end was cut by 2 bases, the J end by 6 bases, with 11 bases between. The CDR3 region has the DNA TGTGCCAGCAGCTTAATGGCTCTTGGCAATGAGCAGTTCTTC. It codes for CASSLMALGNEQFF.

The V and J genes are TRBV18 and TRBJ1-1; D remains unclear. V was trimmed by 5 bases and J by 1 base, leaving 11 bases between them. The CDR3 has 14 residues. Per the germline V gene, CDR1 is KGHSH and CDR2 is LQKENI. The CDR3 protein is CASSSTAGNTEAFF. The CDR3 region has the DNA TGTGCCAGCTCATCAACAGCGGGGAACACTGAAGCTTTCTTT.

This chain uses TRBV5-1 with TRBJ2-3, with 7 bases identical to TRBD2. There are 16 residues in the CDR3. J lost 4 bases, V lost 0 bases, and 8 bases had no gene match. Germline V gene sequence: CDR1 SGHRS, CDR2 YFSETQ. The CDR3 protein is CASSLEGAGRPDTQYF. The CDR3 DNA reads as TGCGCCAGCAGCTTGGAGGGAGCGGGGAGGCCAGATACGCAGTATTTT.

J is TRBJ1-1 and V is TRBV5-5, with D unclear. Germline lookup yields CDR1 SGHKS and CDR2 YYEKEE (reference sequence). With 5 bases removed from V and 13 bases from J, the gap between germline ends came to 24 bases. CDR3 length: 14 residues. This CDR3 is CASRPTPRDLKGFF. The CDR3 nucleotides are TGTGCCAGCAGGCCCACTCCCCGGGATCTAAAAGGTTTCTTT. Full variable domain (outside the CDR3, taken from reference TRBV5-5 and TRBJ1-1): DAGVTQSPTHLIKTRGQQVTLRCSPISGHKSVSWYQQVLGQGPQFIFQYYEKEERGRGNFPDRFSARQFPNYSSELNVNALLLGDSALYLCASRPTPRDLKGFFGQGTRLTVV.

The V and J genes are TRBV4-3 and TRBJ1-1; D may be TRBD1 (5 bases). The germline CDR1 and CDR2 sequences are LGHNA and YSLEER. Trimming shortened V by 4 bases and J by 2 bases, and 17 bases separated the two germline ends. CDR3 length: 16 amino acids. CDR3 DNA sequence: TGCGCCAGCAGCCGTCTAACTGGGGCGGTCAACACTGAAGCTTTCTTT. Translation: CASSRLTGAVNTEAFF.

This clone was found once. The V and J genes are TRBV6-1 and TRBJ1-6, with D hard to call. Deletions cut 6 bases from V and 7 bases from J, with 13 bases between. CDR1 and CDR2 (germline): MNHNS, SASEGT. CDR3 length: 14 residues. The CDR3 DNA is TGTGCCAGCAGAGTAGTCCGGGAGAATTCACCCCTCCACTTT. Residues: CASRVVRENSPLHF.

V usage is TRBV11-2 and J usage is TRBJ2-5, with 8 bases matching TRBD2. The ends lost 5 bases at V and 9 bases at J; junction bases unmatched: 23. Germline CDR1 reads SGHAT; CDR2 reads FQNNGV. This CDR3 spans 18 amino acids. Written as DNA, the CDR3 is TGTGCCAGCAGCCCGAGGGGAGGGGGAGCGGGGGACCCTCTGGCCCAGTACTTC. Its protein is CASSPRGGGAGDPLAQYF.

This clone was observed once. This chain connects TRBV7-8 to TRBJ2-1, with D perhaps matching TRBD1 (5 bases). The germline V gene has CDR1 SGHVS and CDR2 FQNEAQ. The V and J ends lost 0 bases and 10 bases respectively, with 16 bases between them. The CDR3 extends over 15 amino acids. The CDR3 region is CASSLAGVPGREQFF. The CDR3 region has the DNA TGTGCCAGCAGCTTAGCAGGGGTCCCGGGTCGGGAGCAGTTCTTC.

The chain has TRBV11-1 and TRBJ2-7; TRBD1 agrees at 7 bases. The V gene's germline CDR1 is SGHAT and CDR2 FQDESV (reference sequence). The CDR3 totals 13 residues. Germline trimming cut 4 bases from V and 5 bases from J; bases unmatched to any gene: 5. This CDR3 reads CASSSGQVHEQYF. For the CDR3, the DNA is TGTGCCAGCAGCTCAGGACAGGTCCACGAGCAGTACTTC.